Listed below are T cell receptor beta chains from one sample, sequenced in a study of lymphopenia after photon versus proton radiotherapy. Using immunoSEQ multiplex PCR, the repertoire was profiled, and TCRdb retains in-frame clones only, with some absent. The sample consists of about 12,000 clones, more than 70% of them appearing once. This specimen consisted of peripheral blood, obtained from a patient treated with proton-based radiotherapy. Receptors were obtained from a man aged 55 to 70 with pancreatic cancer. Each CDR3 is given with its conserved first and last residue.

v_call	j_call	cdr3_aa
TRBV7-2	TRBJ1-3	CASSLGVTGNSGNTIYF
TRBV6-1	TRBJ1-1	CASSERAITLRTEAFF
TRBV9	TRBJ1-2	CASSTSRDLLGYTF
TRBV6-5	TRBJ1-2	CASKRQGAQDTF
TRBV5-4	TRBJ2-2	CASSLVVWGADTGELFF
TRBV6-5	TRBJ2-1	CASSYSKVAEQFF
TRBV7-9	TRBJ2-4	CASSFSEGNIQYF
TRBV7-9	TRBJ2-3	CASSWSWDTQYF
TRBV5-1	TRBJ1-2	CASSRTGDYGYTF
TRBV27	TRBJ2-5	CASSSTGTGAKETQYF
TRBV6-1	TRBJ2-7	CASSDWTGSSYEQYF
TRBV15	TRBJ1-2	CATSRNFQAGSGYTF